This TCR beta chain was identified in a study of regulatory T cells in long-lasting Graves disease. This clonotype has at least ten counts. Combining iRepertoire HTBI primers with Arm-PCR of CDR3 regions, the authors built TCR beta libraries. From the multiplex PCR reads, TCRdb called clonotypes with MiXCR, one entry per CDR3 protein. This table has approximately 350,000 distinct CDR3 sequences, over 15% appearing once. Regarding time point: newly diagnosed GD, antithyroid drugs for less than 3 months. The TCR library was made from RNA extracted from PBMCs. V was clipped by 8 bases and J by 6 bases, with 13 bases between them. The CDR3 contains 12 residues. The V gene's germline CDR1 is MDHEN and CDR2 SYDVKM. The sample was also reused in another study, on T cells in Graves' hyperthyroidism and ophthalmopathy.

The sequence came from a man aged 40-49 years with Graves disease. Sequenced here: peripheral blood mononuclear cells (PBMCs), sampled at new diagnosis, from a patient treated with antithyroid drugs. The V call is TRBV28, the J call TRBJ2-5; D perhaps matches TRBD2 (7 bases). The CDR3 reads CASAVGGQTQYF. The CDR3 coding sequence is TGTGCCAGCGCGGTGGGGGGGCAGACCCAGTACTTC.